These 16 T cell receptor beta chains originate from one sample sequenced in a study of OX40 agonist ivuxolimab in advanced cancers. The data were produced by immunoSEQ multiplex PCR, yet TCRdb's version contains in-frame clones alone and is incomplete. The table has about 61,000 clones, roughly 84% seen once; the top ten hold roughly 0.47%. The source was CD4+ or CD8+ T cells sorted from blood, collected in a trial of the OX40 agonist ivuxolimab. The receptors stem from an adult with an advanced solid tumor such as melanoma, head and neck, liver or kidney cancer.

This sequence joins TRBV29-1 and TRBJ2-1; unclear D gene. V was clipped by 1 base and J by 4 bases, with 5 bases between them. CDR1 is SQVTM, CDR2 ANQGSEA, per germline. The CDR3 is made up of 12 amino acids. The CDR3 protein is CSVEVEYNEQFF. The CDR3 nucleotides are TGCAGCGTTGAAGTGGAGTACAATGAGCAGTTCTTC.

The chain is built from TRBV29-1 and TRBJ2-4, with TRBD1 identical over 8 bases. The CDR3 extends over 16 amino acids. Germline-derived CDR1 and CDR2 are SQVTM and ANQGSEA. J lost 0 bases, V lost 5 bases, and 9 bases had no gene match. The CDR3 region has the DNA TGCAGCGTTTGGGCAGGGGGCGGGCTAGCCAAAAACATTCAGTACTTC. Translating gives CSVWAGGGLAKNIQYF.

The genes are TRBV7-9 and TRBJ1-4, with D unclear. CDR3 length equals 18 residues. Trimming shortened V by 5 bases and J by 1 base, and 20 bases separated the two germline ends. Per the germline V gene, CDR1 is SEHNR and CDR2 is FQNEAQ (reference sequence). CDR3 in amino acids: CASSTNPILQITNEKLFF. CDR3 nucleotides: TGTGCCAGCAGCACCAACCCTATCCTACAGATAACTAATGAAAAACTGTTTTTT.

The J gene is TRBJ2-3, the V gene TRBV19; D is ambiguous. Trimming took off 5 bases at V and 2 bases at J, with 11 bases between the two ends. Germline V gene sequence: CDR1 LNHDA, CDR2 SQIVND (reference sequence). CDR3 length: 14 residues. The CDR3 DNA reads as TGTGCCAGTAGTGACGACGGAGCCACAGATACGCAGTATTTT. This translates into CASSDDGATDTQYF.

This chain joins TRBV18 and TRBJ2-7; TRBD2 matches at 7 bases. Looked up from germline, CDR1 is KGHSH and CDR2 is LQKENI. This CDR3 is built from 15 residues. J gave up 10 bases and V 1 base, and 13 bases lay outside the gene matches. CDR3 nucleotides: TGTGCCAGCTCACCACGCGGGGCGCCGGGGGGAGATCAGTACTTC. It encodes CASSPRGAPGGDQYF.

This clone was counted a few times. The J gene is TRBJ1-1, the V gene TRBV30; TRBD1 might be the D (6 bases). CDR1 GTSNPN and CDR2 SVGIG come from the germline V gene (reference sequence). V was cut by 3 bases and J by 7 bases, with 12 bases left in between. The CDR3 extends over 12 amino acids. The CDR3 spells CAWSSTGNEAFF. The CDR3 coding sequence is TGTGCCTGGAGCAGCACAGGGAATGAAGCTTTCTTT.

This chain uses TRBV2 with TRBJ1-5, with D tentatively TRBD1 (5 bases). Germline V gene data show CDR1 as SNHLY and CDR2 as FYNNEI. The CDR3 runs 14 residues. V lost 4 bases to trimming and J lost 2 bases, with 9 bases between them. The CDR3 nucleotides are TGTGCCAGCAGTGCAAGCAGGGGCAATCAGCCCCAGCATTTT. Residues: CASSASRGNQPQHF.

DNA for the CDR3: TGTGCCAGCAGTTTGGTTGGAGACCAAGAGACCCAGTACTTC. Its protein product is CASSLVGDQETQYF. The rearrangement uses TRBV28 and TRBJ2-5; no clear D. Trimming shortened V by 3 bases and J by 0 bases, and 8 bases separated the two germline ends. There are 14 residues in the CDR3. CDR1 and CDR2 from the germline V gene are MDHEN and SYDVKM.

This chain links TRBV7-2 with TRBJ2-7; D is unresolved. The CDR3 is made up of 13 amino acids. Germline V gene data show CDR1 as SGHTA and CDR2 as FQGNSA. The germline V and J ends were trimmed by 4 bases and 2 bases, with 9 bases remaining between them. CDR3 DNA sequence: TGTGCCAGCAGCTCCGAGTCAGCCTACGAGCAGTACTTC. Its translation is CASSSESAYEQYF.

This chain joins TRBV5-4 and TRBJ2-3; 9 bases are a match to TRBD2. There are 17 residues in the CDR3. CDR1 SGHNT and CDR2 YYREEE come from the germline V gene (reference sequence). V shed 0 bases and J 1 base; nucleotides not matched to a gene: 6. The CDR3 nucleotides are TGTGCCAGCAGCTTGGATGCGGGAGGGCCTGGCACAGATACGCAGTATTTT. Its translation: CASSLDAGGPGTDTQYF.

This CDR3 is CASSLLRGTYEQYF. The CDR3 bases are TGTGCCAGCAGCTTGTTGCGGGGTACGTACGAGCAGTACTTC. The chain recombines TRBV5-8 with TRBJ2-7; D is perhaps TRBD2 (6 bases). CDR1 is SGHTS, CDR2 YDEGEE, per germline. V was pared by 1 base and J by 4 bases, with 12 bases between. The CDR3 is 14 residues long.

V and J are TRBV19 and TRBJ2-1; D is possibly TRBD1 or TRBD2 (5 bases each). The V end was cut by 4 bases, the J end by 9 bases, with 16 bases between. Germline CDR1 and CDR2: LNHDA and SQIVND (reference sequence). The CDR3 contains 14 residues. CDR3 amino acids: CASSRFGGEGEQFF. Here the CDR3 DNA reads TGTGCCAGTAGTAGGTTTGGGGGAGAGGGTGAGCAGTTCTTC.

This chain links TRBV5-5 with TRBJ2-3; 12 positions match TRBD2. Germline V gives CDR1 SGHKS, CDR2 YYEKEE (reference sequence). This CDR3 spans 17 amino acids. V shed 3 bases, J shed 4 bases, and the junction held 9 bases outside the gene matches. Here the CDR3 DNA reads TGTGCCAGCAGCTCCCGACCCCCTAGCGGGAGGGCAGATACGCAGTATTTT. Its protein is CASSSRPPSGRADTQYF.

The rearrangement uses TRBV19 and TRBJ2-5, with 10 bases matching TRBD1. CDR1 and CDR2 (germline): LNHDA, SQIVND (reference sequence). There are 14 residues in the CDR3. With V trimmed by 5 bases and J by 4 bases, 4 bases remained unmatched. CDR3: CASSATGGAETQYF. CDR3 nucleotide sequence: TGTGCCAGTAGTGCGACAGGGGGCGCAGAGACCCAGTACTTC.

This clone was seen more than once but under ten times. V usage is TRBV11-2 and J usage is TRBJ2-1; D is perhaps TRBD1 (5 bases). The V end lost 0 bases, the J end lost 3 bases, and 9 bases lay between the germline ends. Germline CDR1 and CDR2: SGHAT and FQNNGV. The CDR3 is made up of 15 amino acids. The CDR3 is CASSLDGANYNEQFF. The CDR3 DNA sequence: TGTGCCAGCAGCTTAGATGGGGCCAACTACAATGAGCAGTTCTTC.

V gene TRBV10-3 combines with J gene TRBJ1-1; D remains unclear. In germline, CDR1 is ENHRY, CDR2 SYGVKD. CDR3 length: 11 residues. The ends were cut back, 4 bases at V and 11 bases at J, with 11 bases in the middle. CDR3 in DNA: TGTGCCATCAGTGGGGCCCGCGCCGCTTTCTTT. Its translation is CAISGARAAFF.